Below are 29 T cell receptor beta chains sequenced from a single sample in a study of T cells in Graves' hyperthyroidism and ophthalmopathy. TCR beta CDR3 regions were amplified from RNA transcripts. The study used the HTBI primer set for a first-round RT-PCR of the TCR CDR3. TCRdb independently ran MiXCR on the multiplex PCR reads; one entry per CDR3 protein. The sample yields 700,000 or so distinct CDR3 sequences, about 15% seen once. The sequenced material came from blood. The receptor set was obtained from a man aged 18 to 29 with Graves' hyperthyroidism.

With respect to this clonotype: A much larger clonotype is one base distant, so this may be a read error. The chain combines TRBV3-1 with TRBJ2-1, with D possibly matching TRBD2 (5 bases). This CDR3 comprises 12 residues. Trimming left V 1 base short and J 8 bases short, with 6 bases between. Germline CDR1 and CDR2: LGHDT and YNNKEL (reference sequence). The CDR3 here is CASSQVRDEQFF. In DNA form, the CDR3 reads TGTGCCAGCAGCCAAGTGAGGGATGAGCAGTTCTTC.

This clonotype has only a few counts. The V and J genes are TRBV6-1 and TRBJ2-3; TRBD2 might be the D (5 bases). V was pared by 3 bases and J by 3 bases, with 10 bases between. The CDR3 is 14 amino acids. CDR1 is MNHNS, CDR2 SASEGT, per germline. The CDR3 nucleotides are TGTGCCAGCAGTGAGGCGGGTTGGACAGATACGCAGTATTTT. Translation gives CASSEAGWTDTQYF.

V and J are TRBV6-1 and TRBJ1-2; D is perhaps TRBD1 (5 bases). The V gene's germline CDR1 is MNHNS and CDR2 SASEGT. The CDR3 has 15 residues. V was trimmed by 6 bases and J by 3 bases, leaving 17 bases between them. CDR3 in amino acids: CASSRGRGADYGYTF. CDR3 nucleotide sequence: TGTGCCAGCAGCCGGGGCCGGGGCGCTGACTATGGCTACACCTTC.

The chain couples TRBV10-3 to TRBJ1-1; weak D call: TRBD1 (6 bases). The V gene's germline CDR1 is ENHRY and CDR2 SYGVKD. The CDR3 extends over 13 amino acids. Trimming took off 11 bases at V and 2 bases at J, with 15 bases between the two ends. The CDR3 here is CAYSGAKNTEAFF. The CDR3 region has the DNA TGTGCCTACTCAGGGGCTAAAAACACTGAAGCTTTCTTT.

This clonotype showed up many times. This rearrangement joins TRBV12-3 or TRBV12-4 to TRBJ2-3; D is perhaps TRBD2 (5 bases). There are 17 residues in the CDR3. The V end lost 2 bases, the J end lost 1 base, and 16 bases lay between the germline ends. Here the CDR3 DNA reads TGTGCCAGCAGTTTACCCCCCGGCGGGTGGGGCACAGATACGCAGTATTTT. Translated, it gives CASSLPPGGWGTDTQYF.

This clonotype was seen at least ten times. This rearrangement joins TRBV11-2 to TRBJ2-1, with 7 bases that match TRBD2. Trimming cost V 1 base and J 5 bases; bases outside gene matches: 14. CDR1 SGHAT and CDR2 FQNNGV come from the germline V gene. The CDR3 runs 18 residues. The CDR3 nucleotides are TGTGCCAGCAGCTTAGTACGGACTAGTCTCCCTTCTCACAATGAGCAGTTCTTC. Translated: CASSLVRTSLPSHNEQFF.

This clonotype was seen ten or more times. The chain is built from TRBV28 and TRBJ1-1, with 7 bases fitting TRBD1. The CDR3 contains 15 residues. Looked up from germline, CDR1 is MDHEN and CDR2 is SYDVKM. J was trimmed by 9 bases and V by 6 bases; bases with no gene match: 16. This chain's CDR3 is CASRLTPTGTAKAFF. CDR3 nucleotides: TGTGCCAGCAGATTGACCCCCACCGGGACAGCGAAAGCTTTCTTT.

This rearrangement joins TRBV9 to TRBJ1-6; D is undetermined. V was clipped by 0 bases and J by 7 bases, with 5 bases between them. The germline V gene has CDR1 SGDLS and CDR2 YYNGEE. The CDR3 is 13 residues long. CDR3 nucleotides: TGTGCCAGCAGCGTAGGTGTGAATTCACCCCTCCACTTT. Translated: CASSVGVNSPLHF.

With respect to this clonotype: With a much larger clone just one base away, this may be a read error. Since no conserved phenylalanine or tryptophan closes the CDR3, a read error is the likely cause. The J gene is TRBJ2-1, the V gene TRBV28, with 7 bases that match TRBD1. Germline assignment: CDR1 MDHEN and CDR2 SYDVKM. This CDR3 contains 13 residues. V gave up 8 bases and J gave up 5 bases; unmatched junction bases: 6. This CDR3 reads CASGRDSHNEQFV. The DNA for the CDR3 is TGTGCCAGCGGCCGGGACAGCCACAATGAGCAGTTCGTC.

The rearrangement links TRBV6-1 to TRBJ2-5; a weak D match, TRBD2 (6 bases). Germline lookup yields CDR1 MNHNS and CDR2 SASEGT. V lost 6 bases to trimming and J lost 5 bases, with 16 bases between them. CDR3 size: 14 residues. This CDR3 reads CASSAGPGRETQYF. The CDR3 DNA reads TGTGCCAGCAGCGCGGGGCCGGGGAGGGAGACCCAGTACTTC.

This clonotype was found a few times. The rearrangement joins TRBV25-1 to TRBJ2-7, with 10 bases that match TRBD1. After removal of 4 bases from V and 6 bases from J, the junction contained 6 bases not matched to a gene. Germline V gives CDR1 MGHDK, CDR2 SYGVNS. The CDR3 contains 14 residues. The CDR3 DNA reads TGTGCCAGCAGTGCTTGGGACAGGGGTGGCGAGCAGTACTTC. It yields the protein CASSAWDRGGEQYF.

The chain recombines TRBV3-1 with TRBJ1-2; 8 nucleotides line up with TRBD1. CDR3 length: 15 amino acids. V gave up 4 bases and J gave up 3 bases; unmatched junction bases: 7. Germline values: CDR1 LGHDT, CDR2 YNNKEL (reference sequence). CDR3 residues: CASSPRPGQDYGYTF. The DNA for the CDR3 is TGTGCCAGCAGCCCCAGACCGGGACAGGACTATGGCTACACCTTC.

The chain links TRBV19 to TRBJ2-5; TRBD1 matches 7 bases. CDR3 length: 15 residues. Losses at the gene ends were 5 bases for V and 4 bases for J; bases not matched to a gene: 10. CDR1 LNHDA and CDR2 SQIVND come from the germline V gene (reference sequence). The CDR3 protein is CASSAGDSLGETQYF. In DNA, the CDR3 is TGTGCCAGTAGTGCCGGGGACAGTCTGGGAGAGACCCAGTACTTC. The full variable domain, its missing parts supplied by reference TRBV19 and TRBJ2-5, is DGGITQSPKYLFRKEGQNVTLSCEQNLNHDAMYWYRQDPGQGLRLIYYSQIVNDFQKGDIAEGYSVSREKKESFPLTVTSAQKNPTAFYLCASSAGDSLGETQYFGPGTRLLVL.

This clonotype showed up many times. This chain links TRBV12-3 or TRBV12-4 with TRBJ2-7; 9 nucleotides align to TRBD2. J was trimmed by 0 bases and V by 5 bases; bases with no gene match: 11. The CDR3 sequence is 17 residues long. The CDR3 spells CASSPGLAPKSSYEQYF. The CDR3 bases are TGTGCCAGCAGTCCAGGACTAGCGCCGAAGAGCTCCTACGAGCAGTACTTC.

There are many counts of this clonotype. The chain joins TRBV28 to TRBJ2-2; TRBD2 matches 13 bases. The CDR3 totals 19 residues. Germline V gene sequence: CDR1 MDHEN, CDR2 SYDVKM. V was clipped by 1 base and J by 1 base; unmatched bases: 6. The CDR3 region is CASSLFTSGRAGNTGELFF. Written as DNA, the CDR3 is TGTGCCAGCAGTTTATTCACTAGCGGGAGGGCCGGGAACACCGGGGAGCTGTTTTTT.

This clonotype was counted at least ten times. DNA for the CDR3: TGTGCCAGCAGTGGAGGGTATCAGCCCCAGCATTTT. Encoded protein: CASSGGYQPQHF. The J gene is TRBJ1-5, the V gene TRBV2; D ambiguous. CDR1 and CDR2 from the germline V gene are SNHLY and FYNNEI. V lost 4 bases, J lost 5 bases, and 6 bases lay in between. The CDR3 covers 12 residues.

The chain couples TRBV7-2 to TRBJ2-5; the match to TRBD2 covers 10 bases. Germline lookup yields CDR1 SGHTA and CDR2 FQGNSA. The trim removed 4 bases at V and 4 bases at J, leaving 6 bases unmatched. This CDR3 contains 15 residues. The CDR3 here is CASSSRVAGGETQYF. The DNA of the CDR3 is TGTGCCAGCAGCTCGCGGGTAGCGGGAGGAGAGACCCAGTACTTC.

The rearrangement uses TRBV18 and TRBJ1-5; 7 bases align to TRBD1. Germline trimming cut 3 bases from V and 5 bases from J; bases unmatched to any gene: 4. This CDR3 has 14 amino acids. Germline CDR1 KGHSH, CDR2 LQKENI. The CDR3 DNA is TGTGCCAGCTCACCCCCGACAGGGTATCAGCCCCAGCATTTT. Residues: CASSPPTGYQPQHF.

This clonotype has more than one count but fewer than ten. The chain links TRBV18 to TRBJ1-1, with D tentatively TRBD1 (5 bases). Germline V gives CDR1 KGHSH, CDR2 LQKENI. The CDR3 covers 15 residues. V dropped 6 bases and J dropped 1 base, with 15 bases sitting between them. The CDR3 loop reads CASSLAGLSNTEAFF. CDR3 nucleotides: TGTGCCAGCTCGCTCGCGGGACTGTCGAACACTGAAGCTTTCTTT.

This clonotype was seen at least ten times. The chain joins TRBV11-2 to TRBJ1-4; tentative D call: TRBD1 (5 bases). The V and J ends lost 5 bases and 5 bases respectively, with 12 bases between them. From germline, CDR1 is SGHAT and CDR2 FQNNGV. This CDR3 has 14 residues. DNA for the CDR3: TGTGCCAGCAGCCGCGTGGGGACGAATGAAAAACTGTTTTTT. Translating it yields CASSRVGTNEKLFF. Full variable domain (outside the CDR3, taken from reference TRBV11-2 and TRBJ1-4): EAGVAQSPRYKIIEKRQSVAFWCNPISGHATLYWYQQILGQGPKLLIQFQNNGVVDDSQLPKDRFSAERLKGVDSTLKIQPAKLEDSAVYLCASSRVGTNEKLFFGSGTQLSVL.

The chain combines TRBV15 with TRBJ2-2; D ambiguous. Trimming stripped 0 bases from V and 2 bases from J, with 1 base between. In germline, CDR1 is LNHNV, CDR2 YYDKDF (reference sequence). The CDR3 contains 13 residues. CDR3 coding DNA: TGTGCCACCAGCAGAGAAAACACCGGGGAGCTGTTTTTT. Amino acid sequence: CATSRENTGELFF.

This clonotype was picked up many times. The chain carries TRBV7-2 and TRBJ2-4, with 9 bases lining up with TRBD1. In germline, CDR1 is SGHTA, CDR2 FQGNSA. Unmatched junction bases numbered 6, after V lost 5 bases and J lost 7 bases. This CDR3 has 14 residues. The CDR3 region has the DNA TGTGCCAGCAGCAGGGACAGGGATAGGAACATTCAGTACTTC. This sequence encodes CASSRDRDRNIQYF.

In this sample, this clonotype turned up many times. This chain uses TRBV7-2 with TRBJ2-5; D not certain. CDR3 length equals 14 residues. V lost 5 bases, J lost 3 bases, and 13 bases lay in between. The germline gives CDR1 SGHTA, CDR2 FQGNSA. The chain's CDR3 is CASSRASTKETQYF. Here the CDR3 DNA reads TGTGCCAGCAGCCGCGCCTCCACTAAAGAGACCCAGTACTTC.

The chain joins TRBV7-9 to TRBJ2-3; D may correspond to TRBD1 or TRBD2 (5 bases each). Trimming left V 7 bases short and J 1 base short, with 9 bases between. CDR1 is SEHNR and CDR2 is FQNEAQ in the germline V gene (reference sequence). The CDR3 totals 13 residues. DNA of the CDR3: TGTGCCAGCACTCTGGGGGGCACAGATACGCAGTATTTT. Amino acids: CASTLGGTDTQYF. Full variable domain (rest looked up from reference TRBV7-9 and TRBJ2-3): DTGVSQNPRHKITKRGQNVTFRCDPISEHNRLYWYRQTLGQGPEFLTYFQNEAQLEKSRLLSDRFSAERPKGSFSTLEIQRTEQGDSAMYLCASTLGGTDTQYFGPGTRLTVL.

The J gene is TRBJ2-7, the V gene TRBV19; TRBD1 is a possible D gene (7 bases). Looked up from germline, CDR1 is LNHDA and CDR2 is SQIVND (reference sequence). The CDR3 has 14 amino acids. V lost 6 bases to trimming and J lost 3 bases, with 15 bases between them. This CDR3 reads CASRPARGDYEQYF. The CDR3 DNA sequence: TGTGCCAGTAGGCCCGCCAGGGGGGACTACGAGCAGTACTTC.

The CDR3 loop reads CSAGAGGGPEQYF. For the CDR3, the DNA is TGCAGTGCTGGGGCCGGGGGGGGCCCCGAGCAGTACTTC. The V gene is TRBV20-1, the J gene TRBJ2-7; 8 bases match TRBD2. Germline V CDR1 and CDR2: DFQATT, SNEGSKA (reference sequence). Trimming at V came to 5 bases and at J to 6 bases, leaving 9 bases not matched to a gene. There are 13 residues in the CDR3.

The rearrangement uses TRBV19 and TRBJ2-1, with 9 bases that match TRBD2. CDR1 and CDR2 (germline): LNHDA, SQIVND (reference sequence). Germline trimming cut 6 bases from V and 10 bases from J; bases unmatched to any gene: 13. This CDR3 spans 15 amino acids. CDR3 bases: TGTGCCAGTAGCGGGGCCGGGACTAGCTATGGGGAGCAGTTCTTC. Its translation: CASSGAGTSYGEQFF.

This clonotype was seen ten or more times. The chain links TRBV28 to TRBJ1-2; D gene uncertain. This CDR3 is 13 amino acids long. V was clipped by 2 bases and J by 8 bases, with 12 bases between them. The germline CDR1 and CDR2 sequences are MDHEN and SYDVKM. DNA of the CDR3: TGTGCCAGCAGTTTAAGGGCAGATAAGGGCTACACCTTC. Protein: CASSLRADKGYTF.

Comments on this clonotype: The junction and the germline gene differ at one end; a read error may be behind it. This chain links TRBV7-3 with TRBJ2-3; TRBD1 might be the D (5 bases). The germline V gene encodes CDR1 SGHTA and CDR2 FQGTGA. The CDR3 covers 13 residues. CDR3 in DNA: TGTGCCAGCAGCGGGGCTTGGAAAGATACGCAGTGTTTT. As protein: CASSGAWKDTQCF.